Listed here is a single T cell receptor (beta chain). This record belongs to a study of cytomegalovirus exposure and HLA in healthy donors. The PCR was carried out with 60 Vbeta primers and 13 Jbeta primers. Per the authors' pipeline: An analysis that came later counted 77 million or so unique TCR beta chains, approximately 10 million shared. Profiled with immunoSEQ multiplex PCR; TCRdb holds only in-frame clones, not every one. Clone size and the V and J calls come from that table; the DNA yielded D and trimming. The sample contains fewer than 130,000 clones, approximately 86% of which appear only once. V lost 4 bases to trimming and J lost 4 bases; unmatched junction nucleotides: 6. The germline CDR1 and CDR2 sequences are SQVTM and ANQGSEA. The length of the CDR3 is 14 residues.

The receptor was isolated from a man aged 35-49 years in good health and CMV-seronegative. Input material: PBMCs. The genes are TRBV29-1 and TRBJ2-5; 10 bases agree with TRBD2. The chain's CDR3 is CSVGLAGDRETQYF. As DNA, the CDR3 is TGCAGCGTTGGGCTAGCGGGGGATCGAGAGACCCAGTACTTC. The whole variable domain, filled in from reference TRBV29-1 and TRBJ2-5, reads SAVISQKPSRDICQRGTSLTIQCQVDSQVTMMFWYRQQPGQSLTLIATANQGSEATYESGFVIDKFPISRPNLTFSTLTVSNMSPEDSSIYLCSVGLAGDRETQYFGPGTRLLVL.